This TCR beta chain came from a study of T cells in Graves' hyperthyroidism and ophthalmopathy. Findings and caveats of the study: Peripheral blood also featured most of the thyroid clonotypes expanded above 0.001. Ophthalmopathy could be told apart from stable hyperthyroidism with a 13 V-J model.

The CDR3 totals 16 residues. The V end lost 2 bases, the J end lost 6 bases, and 15 bases lay between the germline ends. Germline V gene data show CDR1 as SGHRS and CDR2 as YFSETQ. The sample holds a few counts of this clonotype. What it binds is unknown. Authors of the study amplified TCR beta CDR3 regions from RNA transcripts. The HTBI primer set served for first-round RT-PCR of the TCR CDR3. TCRdb re-called the multiplex PCR reads through MiXCR, storing one row per CDR3 protein. The profile covers 250,000 to 300,000 distinct CDR3 sequences, with approximately 18% appearing a single time and about 40% taken by the ten largest.

The TCR was taken from a man in his fifties or sixties with Graves' ophthalmopathy. Sequenced input: blood. The chain joins TRBV5-1 to TRBJ1-6; possibly TRBD1 for D (6 bases). The chain's CDR3 is CASSFRQASRNSPLHF. For the CDR3, the DNA is TGCGCCAGCAGCTTCCGACAGGCTTCACGTAATTCACCCCTCCACTTT.